What follows describes a single TCR beta chain. The sample is drawn from a study of blood T cell repertoires in COVID-19. Assay used: immunoSEQ multiplex PCR; TCRdb lists only in-frame clones, some missing. The sample contains roughly 280,000 clones, around nine tenths of which appear only once. CDR3 length: 15 amino acids. CDR1 and CDR2 from the germline V gene are SEHNR and FQNEAQ (reference sequence). Germline trimming cut 7 bases from V and 2 bases from J; bases unmatched to any gene: 10. This sequence joins TRBV7-9 and TRBJ2-7; 8 bases map to TRBD1. The sequencing sample was made of peripheral blood. This TCR was sampled from a young man with active or convalescent COVID-19. CDR3: CASNMDRDPPYEQYF. As DNA, the CDR3 is TGTGCCAGCAACATGGACAGGGACCCTCCCTACGAGCAGTACTTC.